This T cell receptor (beta chain) emerged from a study of CD8 T cells in ankylosing spondylitis. Broader study findings: Matched synovial fluid from ankylosing spondylitis patients was reported to be enriched for disease-linked clones. What appeared characteristic of ankylosing spondylitis blood was a TCR beta motif of eight highly homologous variants.

This clonotype was detected many times. Its antigen is still unknown. 5'-RACE, quantitative and with molecular barcodes, yielded the TCR beta libraries. In TCRdb, the 5' RACE reads were re-called with MiXCR into one record per CDR3 protein. The table records some 240,000 distinct CDR3 sequences, about 7% of them present only once. Trimming shortened V by 0 bases and J by 7 bases, and 21 bases separated the two germline ends. The CDR3 is 17 residues long. CDR1 and CDR2 (germline): MGHRA, YSYEKL. The TCR sequence derives from a male donor with ankylosing spondylitis. Input material: blood, either unsorted or a sorted T cell fraction (not recorded which). The chain carries TRBV4-1 and TRBJ1-2; D unresolved. The chain's CDR3 is CASSQDRWTDLIVGYTF. CDR3 sequence (DNA): TGCGCCAGCAGCCAAGATAGGTGGACGGATTTAATAGTTGGCTACACCTTC.